This T cell receptor beta chain emerged from a study of cytomegalovirus exposure and HLA in healthy donors. Study-wide background: Samples from HLA-typed donors yielded around 79 million unique TCRs in an early data release. The study's findings and limits: In a later analysis, DRB1 alleles had the most associated TCRs; HLA-C alleles the fewest.

PCR employed 60 Vbeta and 13 Jbeta primers. Libraries were prepared by immunoSEQ multiplex PCR; TCRdb keeps only in-frame clonotypes and omits some of them. The sample consists of around 150,000 clones, around 79% of them appearing once. The germline gives CDR1 SGHVS, CDR2 FNYEAQ. This CDR3 contains 15 residues. Trimming cost V 5 bases and J 7 bases; bases outside gene matches: 8. Notes on this clone: The antigen remains undetermined.

The clonotype originates from a human donor in good health. The rearrangement uses TRBV7-6 and TRBJ1-4, with 9 nucleotides matching TRBD1. The sample comprised PBMCs. The CDR3 spells CASSELTGGVEKLFF. DNA of the CDR3: TGTGCCAGCAGCGAATTGACAGGGGGAGTTGAAAAACTGTTTTTT.